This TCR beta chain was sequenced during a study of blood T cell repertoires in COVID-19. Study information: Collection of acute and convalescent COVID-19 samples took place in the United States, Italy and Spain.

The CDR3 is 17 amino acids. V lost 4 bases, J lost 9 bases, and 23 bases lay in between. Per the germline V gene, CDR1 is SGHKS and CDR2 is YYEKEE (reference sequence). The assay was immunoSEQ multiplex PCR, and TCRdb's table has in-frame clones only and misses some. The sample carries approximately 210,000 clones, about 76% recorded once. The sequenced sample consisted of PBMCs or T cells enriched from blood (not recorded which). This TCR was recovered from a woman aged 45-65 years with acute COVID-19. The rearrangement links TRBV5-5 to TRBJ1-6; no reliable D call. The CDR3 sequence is CASSPRSESSVSSPLHF. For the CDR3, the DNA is TGTGCCAGCAGCCCTCGGAGTGAATCGTCGGTGTCTTCACCCCTCCACTTT.